Below, 11 T cell receptor beta chains from the same sample are listed, as sequenced in a study of cytomegalovirus exposure and HLA in healthy donors. PCR employed 60 Vbeta and 13 Jbeta primers. Assay used: immunoSEQ multiplex PCR; TCRdb lists only in-frame clones, some missing. The sample data list around 150,000 clones. Sequenced sample: PBMCs. Source of these receptors: a woman in her sixties in good health and CMV-seronegative.

The rearrangement joins TRBV6-5 to TRBJ1-5, with 12 positions matching TRBD1. This CDR3 contains 15 residues. V was clipped by 5 bases and J by 7 bases; unmatched bases: 6. The germline CDR1 and CDR2 sequences are MNHEY and SVGAGI. CDR3 coding DNA: TGTGCCAGCAGTCCCGGGACAGGGGGCCGCCAGCCCCAGCATTTT. Amino acid sequence: CASSPGTGGRQPQHF.

As concerns this clone: Other DNA sequences in this sample translate to the same CDR3. The chain links TRBV5-1 to TRBJ2-2; D unclear. Trimming took off 0 bases at V and 0 bases at J, with 6 bases between the two ends. CDR1 SGHRS and CDR2 YFSETQ come from the germline V gene. The CDR3 length is 15 residues. This CDR3 reads CASSLGPTNTGELFF. The CDR3 nucleotides are TGCGCCAGCAGCTTGGGGCCGACGAACACCGGGGAGCTGTTTTTT.

V and J are TRBV5-1 and TRBJ2-2, with TRBD2 as a possible D gene (5 bases). CDR3 length: 14 amino acids. V was trimmed by 5 bases and J by 3 bases, leaving 11 bases between them. Germline V gene sequence: CDR1 SGHRS, CDR2 YFSETQ. The CDR3: CASSSLADTGELFF. For the CDR3, the DNA is TGCGCCAGCAGTTCTCTAGCTGACACCGGGGAGCTGTTTTTT.

V gene TRBV10-1 combines with J gene TRBJ2-5, with 10 bases identical to TRBD1. Gene TRBJ2-7 matches the end of the DNA better, so the J call may be wrong. The V gene's germline CDR1 is WNHNN and CDR2 SYGVQD (reference sequence). The CDR3 consists of 13 residues. The CDR3 is CASTPGQGDEQYF. The CDR3 DNA reads TGCGCCAGCACCCCCGGACAGGGGGACGAGCAGTACTTC.

This rearrangement joins TRBV7-6 to TRBJ2-1; 7 bases match TRBD2. The CDR3 length is 18 residues. V shed 4 bases, J shed 6 bases, and the junction held 18 bases outside the gene matches. Germline-derived CDR1 and CDR2 are SGHVS and FNYEAQ. The chain's CDR3 is CASSYRRPPAGDRNEQFF. The CDR3, as DNA: TGTGCCAGCAGCTACCGTAGACCCCCCGCGGGAGATCGCAATGAGCAGTTCTTC.

The genes are TRBV27 and TRBJ2-7, with 7 bases that match TRBD1. The germline V gene has CDR1 MNHEY and CDR2 SMNVEV (reference sequence). J gave up 4 bases and V 4 bases, and 10 bases lay outside the gene matches. CDR3 length equals 15 residues. The CDR3 spells CASSSLGTVNYEQYF. The CDR3 DNA follows: TGTGCCAGCAGTTCATTAGGGACAGTAAATTACGAGCAGTACTTC.

DNA for the CDR3: TGTGCCAGCAGTGACTCGAAGGGACTAGCGGGGGTAGGGGAGACCCAGTACTTC. It specifies CASSDSKGLAGVGETQYF. The chain carries TRBV6-4 and TRBJ2-5; 14 nucleotides line up with TRBD2. J was trimmed by 5 bases and V by 0 bases; bases with no gene match: 8. CDR1 and CDR2 (germline): MRHNA, SNTAGT. CDR3 length: 18 amino acids.

V usage is TRBV30 and J usage is TRBJ1-2; D remains unclear. Per germline, CDR1 GTSNPN and CDR2 SVGIG (reference sequence). Trimming cost V 8 bases and J 4 bases, with 11 bases left between them. There are 11 residues in the CDR3. The CDR3 spells CAVWASYGYTF. In nucleotides, the CDR3 is TGTGCCGTCTGGGCGAGCTATGGCTACACCTTC.

The chain couples TRBV6-1 to TRBJ2-1; 7 bases line up with TRBD2. V trimming: 4 bases; J trimming: 4 bases; junction bases outside the gene matches: 10. The CDR3 spans 16 residues. Looked up from germline, CDR1 is MNHNS and CDR2 is SASEGT. The CDR3 spells CASSGLTSEAYNEQFF. The CDR3 nucleotides read TGTGCCAGCAGTGGTCTAACTAGCGAGGCTTACAATGAGCAGTTCTTC.

The chain joins TRBV4-2 to TRBJ2-5; possibly TRBD1 for D (6 bases). Germline V gene lookup returns CDR1 LGHNA and CDR2 YNFKEQ. V lost 4 bases and J lost 4, with 10 bases in between. The length of the CDR3 is 13 residues. The CDR3: CASSPRGRETQYF. The CDR3 nucleotides read TGTGCCAGCAGCCCCAGGGGAAGAGAGACCCAGTACTTC.

This chain joins TRBV2 and TRBJ2-3; 10 nucleotides match TRBD2. This CDR3 comprises 17 residues. V lost 5 bases to trimming and J lost 7 bases; unmatched junction nucleotides: 15. CDR1 SNHLY and CDR2 FYNNEI come from the germline V gene. Here the CDR3 DNA reads TGTGCCAGCAGTCCTCCCGGACTAGCGGAGTCGTACCATACGCAGTATTTT. This codes for CASSPPGLAESYHTQYF.